Below, 13 T cell receptor beta chains from the same sample are listed, as sequenced in a study of cytomegalovirus exposure and HLA in healthy donors. TCRdb's table, derived via immunoSEQ multiplex PCR, lists solely in-frame clones and lacks some. This table has under 300,000 clones, 90% appearing once. The sequencing input was PBMCs. All receptors come from a woman between 18 and 30 years old in good health and CMV-seronegative.

The chain uses TRBV9 and TRBJ2-1; TRBD2 matches 11 bases. Germline V CDR1 and CDR2: SGDLS, YYNGEE. J gave up 7 bases and V 2 bases, and 8 bases lay outside the gene matches. This CDR3 is built from 16 residues. CDR3 amino acids: CASSVHGLAGGNEQFF. CDR3 coding DNA: TGTGCCAGCAGCGTCCATGGGCTAGCGGGGGGTAATGAGCAGTTCTTC.

The CDR3 loop is CSVGPHGVPGYTF. CDR3 nucleotide sequence: TGCAGCGTTGGTCCGCACGGGGTTCCTGGCTACACCTTC. The V gene is TRBV29-1, the J gene TRBJ1-2, with unresolved D. The germline CDR1 and CDR2 sequences are SQVTM and ANQGSEA. CDR3 size: 13 residues. V dropped 4 bases and J dropped 7 bases, with 16 bases sitting between them.

The chain links TRBV7-9 to TRBJ2-7; D ambiguous. V shed 3 bases and J shed 2 bases, with 8 bases lying between them. CDR1 is SEHNR and CDR2 is FQNEAQ in the germline V gene (reference sequence). The CDR3 is made up of 13 amino acids. CDR3 coding DNA: TGTGCCAGCAGCTTCGCAGTTACCTACGAGCAGTACTTC. The encoded protein is CASSFAVTYEQYF.

The J gene is TRBJ2-2, the V gene TRBV6-1; D is possibly TRBD1 (6 bases). CDR1 is MNHNS, CDR2 SASEGT, per germline. The CDR3 length is 15 residues. The V end lost 6 bases, the J end lost 0 bases, and 11 bases lay between the germline ends. The CDR3 protein is CASSLRTANTGELFF. The CDR3, as DNA: TGTGCCAGCAGCCTGAGGACAGCGAACACCGGGGAGCTGTTTTTT.

The genes are TRBV28 and TRBJ1-4; the match to TRBD1 covers 7 bases. The CDR3 runs 14 residues. V shed 8 bases and J 4 bases; nucleotides not matched to a gene: 7. CDR1 and CDR2 from the germline V gene are MDHEN and SYDVKM. The CDR3, as DNA: TGTGCCAGCCAAGACAGGGACGGTAATGAAAAACTGTTTTTT. Translating gives CASQDRDGNEKLFF.

V usage is TRBV7-9 and J usage is TRBJ2-2; TRBD1 matches at 7 bases. The CDR3 spans 14 residues. V trimming: 8 bases; J trimming: 2 bases; junction bases outside the gene matches: 5. Per the germline V gene, CDR1 is SEHNR and CDR2 is FQNEAQ (reference sequence). This CDR3 reads CASSGQHNTGELFF. In DNA, the CDR3 is TGTGCCAGCTCGGGACAGCACAACACCGGGGAGCTGTTTTTT.

The chain is built from TRBV7-2 and TRBJ2-7, with 7 positions matching TRBD1. V shed 1 base, J shed 4 bases, and the junction held 4 bases outside the gene matches. Germline CDR1 and CDR2: SGHTA and FQGNSA. CDR3 size: 14 residues. The CDR3 DNA reads TGTGCCAGCAGCTTAGGCCAGGGGGTGTACGAGCAGTACTTC. Translation gives CASSLGQGVYEQYF.

The chain joins TRBV7-9 to TRBJ2-2; D perhaps matches TRBD2 (6 bases). The germline gives CDR1 SEHNR, CDR2 FQNEAQ (reference sequence). This CDR3 spans 14 amino acids. Trimming stripped 6 bases from V and 6 bases from J, with 14 bases between. Written as DNA, the CDR3 is TGTGCCAGCAGGGTACCGGGGGACGCCGGGGAGCTGTTTTTT. This encodes CASRVPGDAGELFF.

The rearrangement links TRBV7-9 to TRBJ2-1; D perhaps matches TRBD1 (6 bases). This CDR3 is built from 15 residues. The V gene lost 1 base and the J gene lost 2 bases, with 9 bases spanning the gap. CDR1 and CDR2 (germline): SEHNR, FQNEAQ (reference sequence). The CDR3 nucleotides read TGTGCCAGCAGCTTAGTTGGGGGCCCCTACAATGAGCAGTTCTTC. It encodes CASSLVGGPYNEQFF.

This sequence joins TRBV6-1 and TRBJ1-5, with D possibly being TRBD1 (5 bases). V lost 3 bases, J lost 2 bases, and 11 bases lay in between. The CDR3 totals 15 residues. CDR1 is MNHNS, CDR2 SASEGT, per germline. The CDR3 spells CASSDPGLGNQPQHF. The CDR3, as DNA: TGTGCCAGCAGTGACCCAGGGTTGGGCAATCAGCCCCAGCATTTT.

This clone was counted only a few times. V usage is TRBV19 and J usage is TRBJ1-1; the match to TRBD1 covers 8 bases. Losses at the gene ends were 5 bases for V and 5 bases for J; bases not matched to a gene: 10. This CDR3 region has 15 residues. Germline V gives CDR1 LNHDA, CDR2 SQIVND (reference sequence). The CDR3 here is CASSASQGARTEAFF. CDR3 in DNA: TGTGCCAGTAGTGCAAGCCAGGGGGCGCGGACTGAAGCTTTCTTT.

This chain joins TRBV27 and TRBJ2-7; D gene ambiguous. There are 12 residues in the CDR3. Germline CDR1 and CDR2: MNHEY and SMNVEV (reference sequence). Trimming left V 5 bases short and J 2 bases short, with 7 bases between. CDR3 sequence: CASSDGAYEQYF. The CDR3 DNA reads as TGTGCCAGCAGTGACGGAGCCTACGAGCAGTACTTC.

The rearrangement uses TRBV9 and TRBJ1-1; tentatively, D is TRBD1 (5 bases). Trimming stripped 7 bases from V and 5 bases from J, with 18 bases between. CDR1 is SGDLS, CDR2 YYNGEE, per germline. The length of the CDR3 is 14 residues. In nucleotides, the CDR3 is TGTGCCAGCGGACTTGGGACCGGGGGTACTGAAGCTTTCTTT. Protein sequence: CASGLGTGGTEAFF.